This T cell receptor beta chain comes out of a study of radiotherapy plus CTLA-4 blockade in lung cancer. TCRdb keeps only in-frame clones here, not all; method: immunoSEQ multiplex PCR. The sample includes about 51,000 clones, 75% to 80% of them seen just once. In the case of this clone: Its antigen is as yet unknown.

Looked up from germline, CDR1 is MNHEY and CDR2 is SVGAGI. This CDR3 comprises 15 residues. Germline trimming cut 5 bases from V and 8 bases from J; bases unmatched to any gene: 14. Treatment of patients with chemo-refractory metastatic non-small-cell lung cancer consisted of focal radiation plus CTLA-4 blockade with ipilimumab. The study's findings and limits: Blood-borne expansion of tumor-derived TCR clones followed radiotherapy plus ipilimumab. Among reported predictors of response, early blood T cell clone dynamics with interferon-beta performed best.

The receptor's source is a human donor with non-small cell lung cancer whose response to radiotherapy plus ipilimumab could not be evaluated. Sequencing used peripheral blood, obtained from a patient treated with radiotherapy plus ipilimumab. The chain carries TRBV6-5 and TRBJ1-2; 7 bases agree with TRBD1. Written as DNA, the CDR3 is TGTGCCAGCAGTATGGAGGGACAGACAAGCTGGGGCTACACCTTC. It codes for CASSMEGQTSWGYTF.